This T cell receptor beta chain is drawn from a study of cytomegalovirus exposure and HLA in healthy donors listed by TCRdb under 2017. Notes on the research overall: An earlier analysis of 587 of the donors reported 276 Gb of sequence data and around 110 million unique TCR beta sequences obtained from around 190 million T cells. About 300 gigabases of sequencing data and around 85 million unique TCR sequences made up an early release that covered several hundred HLA-typed donors. Of the approximately 400 genotyped donors, less than 85% were placed in the genetic ancestry cluster associated with self-reported Caucasian donors. The study was designed to test whether signatures of past pathogen exposure could be identified by cataloging public T cell receptors. The T cell repertoires of under 700 subjects were profiled by immunosequencing and related to cytomegalovirus serostatus. A separate validation cohort of about 110 different subjects was used in addition to the roughly 620-subject first cohort. High-throughput TCR immunosequencing, statistical association of individual TCRs with disease status, and machine learning were combined to predict cytomegalovirus infection status. A later analysis re-analyzed previously published TCR beta repertoires from several hundred donors and added high-resolution HLA genotyping to study TCR occurrence patterns. Rather than drawing on any new phenotypic data, the later analysis identified candidate immune exposures from TCR beta sequences and the way those sequences occurred across donors. An earlier analysis of nearly 600 of the donors applied high-throughput TCR beta sequencing to assess whether each TCR beta V gene segment acted as functional or pseudogenic. Donor age, sex, ethnicity and CMV serostatus were collected together with the repertoire data. A later genetic analysis used genome-wide SNP genotypes for about three fifths of the 666 donors, treating that subset as a discovery cohort. All discovery cohort repertoires had been generated using a single sequencing platform. Class I and class II HLA loci were covered by the typing at four-digit resolution. The number of donors typed differed by locus, with roughly 629-640 for A, B, C, DRB1 and DQB1, over 500 for DQA1, 600 to 610 for DPA1, and 450 to 480 for DPB1. Because of strong linkage in the cohort, a handful of DR-DQ haplotypes were treated as single units for association and clustering. Among several hundred genotyped donors of the cohort, an average of about 220,000 unique TCR beta nucleotide sequences was sequenced per donor, of which about 19% were non-productive. Points the paper makes about the study in general: Cytomegalovirus status was reported to be diagnosed by the classifier with high specificity and sensitivity in both the original and validation cohorts. Over 15 rarely observed V segments, including chromosome 9 orphons, were excluded from the earlier analysis of approximately 500 of the donors because counts were too low. The sequencing pipeline was judged likely to have produced a cluster of highly shared sequence variants as a technical artifact. A further reported finding was that TCR beta sequences accurately predicted the HLA-A and HLA-B alleles for most subjects in the first cohort. Correlated functional status among segregating V segments might reflect linkage disequilibrium, but an unknown experimental factor could not be ruled out. An earlier analysis of around 600 of the donors showed that most TCR beta V segments appeared in productive rearrangements either about 87% or about 30% of the time, which broadly matched IMGT annotations. In this cohort, only TCR beta chains were sequenced, and detectable features were limited by the absence of alpha or paired-chain data. Several of the top co-occurrence clusters appeared to be linked to parvovirus B19, influenza, CMV and Epstein-Barr virus, according to a later analysis. Some IMGT-functional V segments, including TRBV6-2 and TRBV6-3, could not be distinguished by the 87-base-pair reads and were therefore excluded. In a later analysis, the rate of TCR association differed among HLA loci, with DRB1 alleles having the most associated TCRs and HLA-C alleles having the fewest. Presence/absence analyses assumed roughly uniform sequencing depth across donors, an assumption that may not hold. Because HLA typing was unavailable for some donors at each locus, only the typed subset was used in association tests. Compared with equally common non-associated chains, HLA-associated TCR beta chains in a later analysis were more clonally expanded and had lower generation probabilities. A later genetic analysis associated a missense DCLRE1C variant with V-gene and J-gene trimming of TCR beta chains, and an independent cohort replicated the association. Most CMV-associated TCR beta chains appeared to be HLA-restricted in a later analysis, and the HLA associations seemed to be driven largely by CMV exposure. It was suggested by the authors that the approach could potentially be generalized to other disease states and immunological phenotypes. CMV serostatus was the only immune exposure information available for the cohort. According to a later genetic analysis, donors in an Asian-associated ancestry cluster had fewer N-insertions in productive TCRs than the approximately 700-donor mean. In a later analysis, about 17,000 TCR beta sequences were associated with specific HLA alleles at a false discovery rate of 0.05. Strong co-occurrence of HLA alleles, especially DR and DQ, made assigning TCR associations to individual alleles difficult. In vitro tests confirmed that a few of the cytomegalovirus-associated TCR beta chains recognize cytomegalovirus antigens. A total of fewer than 200 TCR beta chains were listed by the study as associated with cytomegalovirus. While some public TCRs were present in many individuals, most TCR sequences turned up only very rarely across donors.

The library came from the immunoSEQ multiplex PCR assay. For the multiplex PCR, a mixture combining 60 forward primers for TCR Vbeta segments and 13 reverse primers for TCR Jbeta segments was used. The CDR3 region of rearranged TCR beta genes was amplified from genomic DNA with a multiplex PCR assay. The amplified TCR beta libraries were sequenced on the Illumina HiSeq System as 87-base-pair reads. In the authors' own workflow: In a later analysis, tens of millions of unique TCR beta chains were counted across the roughly 700 repertoires, and roughly 11 million of these chains were shared by at least two donors. To remove PCR and sequencing errors, raw reads were error-corrected and collapsed into unique sequences using a nearest-neighbor algorithm that merged closely related sequences. Alignment of CDR3 sequences to IMGT reference sequences was used to assign V, D and J gene segments. Each retained sequence needed at least a six-nucleotide match to both a V gene segment and a J gene segment. Rearrangements were called productive when the CDR3 lacked stop codons and stayed in frame with V and J; all others were non-productive. Following IMGT convention, CDR3 was defined as the stretch from the second conserved V-encoded cysteine to the conserved J-encoded phenylalanine. Sequences without an unambiguous match to a single V gene segment were excluded from the earlier analysis of about 630 of the donors. An earlier analysis of some 610 of the donors called V segments functional above 56.7% productive rearrangements and segregating when the between-donor standard deviation exceeded 5%. To diagnose cytomegalovirus status from the catalog of TCR beta chain sequences, a statistical classification framework was built. In a later analysis, TCR nucleotide sequences were compared against IMGT/GENE-DB human TR gene sequences so that V and J genes could be assigned. The TCRdist pipeline was used in a later analysis to assign CDR3 sequences and most-parsimonious VDJ recombination scenarios. In a later analysis, each TCR beta chain was defined by its CDR3 amino acid sequence together with its V-gene family, and reads without a unique V-gene family were excluded. A later analysis removed 600 or so highly shared, low-generation-probability nucleotide sequences to deal with suspected cross-contamination and a sequencing artifact. In a later analysis, a clonal expansion index for each public chain was calculated from normalized within-repertoire ranks of inferred template counts. In a later analysis, generation probabilities were computed with a VDJ recombination model fitted to out-of-frame rearrangements, and the resulting probabilities were checked against IGoR. A later analysis scored TCR-TCR, TCR-HLA and TCR-CMV co-occurrence with hypergeometric tests, applying a repertoire-size bias correction to TCR pairs. To estimate false discovery rates, a later analysis permuted the HLA or CMV assignments 20 times. In a later analysis, co-occurring TCRs were grouped using DBSCAN, and TCRdist sequence similarity was added for clustering within HLA-allele-positive subsets. Repertoires with fewer than 30,000 or more than 120,000 public chains, plus five repertoires with anomalous nucleotide sharing, were excluded from co-occurrence clustering. Entries here come from immuneACCESS through TCRdb and include only in-frame sequences with V and J called. Some clones fail to appear in such tables; in the studies checked, an unresolved V gene covers under half of the shortfall, and the cause of the remainder is unknown. V, J and clone size derive from that table, while D and trimming were established from the DNA sequence. The sample has around 170,000 clones on record, about three quarters of them singletons. About 1.5% of the sample goes to the ten largest clones.

The cohort comprised some 730 healthy bone marrow donors. At the time of sampling, every cohort member was nominally healthy, though immune exposures that went unrecorded were likely present. The donor tested CMV seronegative and was one of the 352 seronegative cohort members. Every donor gave a peripheral blood sample, and the peripheral blood mononuclear cells from that sample were used for TCR beta sequencing. Genomic DNA was extracted from the blood cell samples with the Qiagen DNeasy Blood Extraction Kit. In this sample, this clone turned up once. It lacks a known antigen. Base qualities were left out, and no much larger clone turns up one base away. From a lookup of the germline V gene, CDR1 and CDR2 are SGHAT and FQNNGV. The V and J ends are trimmed by 5 bases and 5 bases, leaving 15 bases between them. Including the terminal cysteine and phenylalanine, the CDR3 comprises 14 residues. The CDR3 DNA has 42 bases and is translated from base 1.

The TCR was taken from a young man in good health and CMV-seronegative. The sequence is built from TRBV11-2 and TRBJ1-2, with TRBD1 perhaps the D gene, on 5 matching bases. Sequenced material: PBMCs. The DNA sequence reads TGTGCCAGCAGCCCCCTGGCAGGGAGGTATGGCTACACCTTC. The encoded protein is CASSPLAGRYGYTF.